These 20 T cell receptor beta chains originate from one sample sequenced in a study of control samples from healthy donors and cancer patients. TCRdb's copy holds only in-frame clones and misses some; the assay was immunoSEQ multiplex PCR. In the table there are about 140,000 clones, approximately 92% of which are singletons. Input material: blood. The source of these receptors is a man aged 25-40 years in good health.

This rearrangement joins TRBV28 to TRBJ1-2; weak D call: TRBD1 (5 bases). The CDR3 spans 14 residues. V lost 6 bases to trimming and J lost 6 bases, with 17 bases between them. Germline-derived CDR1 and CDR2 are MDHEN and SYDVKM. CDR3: CASRISTGLHGYTF. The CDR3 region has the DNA TGTGCCAGCAGAATCTCAACAGGCCTTCATGGCTACACCTTC.

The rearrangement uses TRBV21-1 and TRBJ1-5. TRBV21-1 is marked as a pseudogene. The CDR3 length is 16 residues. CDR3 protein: CASSSNEPKARQPQHF. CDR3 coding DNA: TGTGCCAGCAGCTCGAACGAGCCCAAGGCTAGGCAGCCCCAGCATTTT.

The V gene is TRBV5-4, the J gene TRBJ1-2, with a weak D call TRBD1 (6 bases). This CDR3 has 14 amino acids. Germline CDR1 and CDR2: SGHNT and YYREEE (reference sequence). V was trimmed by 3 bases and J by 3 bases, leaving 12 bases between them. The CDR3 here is CASSSGHMDYGYTF. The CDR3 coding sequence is TGTGCCAGCAGCTCGGGACACATGGACTATGGCTACACCTTC.

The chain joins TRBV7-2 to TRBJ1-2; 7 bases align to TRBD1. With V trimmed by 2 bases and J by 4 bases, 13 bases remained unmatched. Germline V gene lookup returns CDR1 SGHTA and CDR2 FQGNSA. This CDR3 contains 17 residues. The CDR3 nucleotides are TGTGCCAGCAGCTTAAGAGGGGACAGCCGTTCTAGCTATGGCTACACCTTC. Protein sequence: CASSLRGDSRSSYGYTF.

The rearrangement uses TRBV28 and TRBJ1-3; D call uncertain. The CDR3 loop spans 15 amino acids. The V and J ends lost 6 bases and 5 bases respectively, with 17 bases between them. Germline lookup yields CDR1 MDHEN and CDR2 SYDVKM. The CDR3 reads CASRKEVVGRNTIYF. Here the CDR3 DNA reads TGTGCCAGCAGGAAAGAGGTAGTTGGTCGAAACACCATATATTTT.

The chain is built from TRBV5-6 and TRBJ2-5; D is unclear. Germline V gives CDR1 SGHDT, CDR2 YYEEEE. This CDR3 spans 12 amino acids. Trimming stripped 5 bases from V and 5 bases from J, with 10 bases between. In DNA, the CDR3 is TGTGCCAGCAGGCTAGGGTATGAGACCCAGTACTTC. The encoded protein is CASRLGYETQYF.

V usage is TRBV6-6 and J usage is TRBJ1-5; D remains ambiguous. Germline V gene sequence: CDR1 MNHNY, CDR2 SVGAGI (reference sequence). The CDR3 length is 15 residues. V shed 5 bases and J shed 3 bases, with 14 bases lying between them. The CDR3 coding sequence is TGTGCCAGCAGTCTTGGGAGACATAACAATCAGCCCCAGCATTTT. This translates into CASSLGRHNNQPQHF.

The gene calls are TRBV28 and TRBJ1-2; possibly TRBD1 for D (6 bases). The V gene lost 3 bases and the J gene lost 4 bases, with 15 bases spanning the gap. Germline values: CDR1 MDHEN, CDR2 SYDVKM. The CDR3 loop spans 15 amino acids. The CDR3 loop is CASSFSAGASYGYTF. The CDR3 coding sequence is TGTGCCAGCAGTTTTTCCGCAGGGGCGAGCTATGGCTACACCTTC.

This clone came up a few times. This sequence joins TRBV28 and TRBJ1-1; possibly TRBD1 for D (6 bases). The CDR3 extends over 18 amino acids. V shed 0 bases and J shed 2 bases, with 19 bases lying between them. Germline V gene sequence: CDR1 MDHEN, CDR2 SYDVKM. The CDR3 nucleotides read TGTGCCAGCAGTTTATGGGTATCCCACCGGACAGAAAACACTGAAGCTTTCTTT. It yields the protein CASSLWVSHRTENTEAFF. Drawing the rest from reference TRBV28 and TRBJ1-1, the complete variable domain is DVKVTQSSRYLVKRTGEKVFLECVQDMDHENMFWYRQDPGLGLRLIYFSYDVKMKEKGDIPEGYSVSREKKERFSLILESASTNQTSMYLCASSLWVSHRTENTEAFFGQGTRLTVV.

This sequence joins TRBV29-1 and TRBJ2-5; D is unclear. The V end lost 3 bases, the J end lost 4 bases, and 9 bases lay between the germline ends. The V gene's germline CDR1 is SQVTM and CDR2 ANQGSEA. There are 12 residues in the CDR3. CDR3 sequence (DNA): TGCAGCGTTGATCGAGACGTAGAGACCCAGTACTTC. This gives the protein CSVDRDVETQYF.

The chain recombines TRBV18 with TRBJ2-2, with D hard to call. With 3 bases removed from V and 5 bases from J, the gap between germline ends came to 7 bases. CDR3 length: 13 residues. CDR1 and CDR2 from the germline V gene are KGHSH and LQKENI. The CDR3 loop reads CASSPGLTGELFF. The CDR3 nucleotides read TGTGCCAGCTCACCCGGGTTAACCGGGGAGCTGTTTTTT.

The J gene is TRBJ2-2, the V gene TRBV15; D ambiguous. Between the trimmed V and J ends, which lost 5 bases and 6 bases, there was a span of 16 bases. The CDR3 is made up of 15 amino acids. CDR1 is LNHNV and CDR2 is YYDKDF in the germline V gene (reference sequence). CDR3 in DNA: TGTGCCACCAGCTTTCTAGATGGGTTCGCCGGGGAGCTGTTTTTT. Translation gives CATSFLDGFAGELFF.

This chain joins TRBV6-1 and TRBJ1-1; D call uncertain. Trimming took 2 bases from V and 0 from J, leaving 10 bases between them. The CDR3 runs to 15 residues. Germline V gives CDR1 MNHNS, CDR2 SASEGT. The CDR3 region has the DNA TGTGCCAGCAGTGAATGGGCAGGCCTGAACACTGAAGCTTTCTTT. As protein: CASSEWAGLNTEAFF.

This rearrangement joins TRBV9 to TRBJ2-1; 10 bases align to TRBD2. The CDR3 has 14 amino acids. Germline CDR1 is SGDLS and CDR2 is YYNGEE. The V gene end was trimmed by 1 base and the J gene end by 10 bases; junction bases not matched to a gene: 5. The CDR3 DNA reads TGTGCCAGCAGCGTACATCCGGGACTAGCGGAGCAGTTCTTC. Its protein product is CASSVHPGLAEQFF.

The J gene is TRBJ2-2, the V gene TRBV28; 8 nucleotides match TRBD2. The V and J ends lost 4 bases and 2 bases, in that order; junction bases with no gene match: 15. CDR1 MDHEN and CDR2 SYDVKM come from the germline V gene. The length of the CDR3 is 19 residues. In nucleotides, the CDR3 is TGTGCCAGCAGTTACCCAGCGGGAGCCACCCACATAAACACCGGGGAGCTGTTTTTT. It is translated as CASSYPAGATHINTGELFF. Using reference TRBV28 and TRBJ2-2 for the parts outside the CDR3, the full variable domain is DVKVTQSSRYLVKRTGEKVFLECVQDMDHENMFWYRQDPGLGLRLIYFSYDVKMKEKGDIPEGYSVSREKKERFSLILESASTNQTSMYLCASSYPAGATHINTGELFFGEGSRLTVL.

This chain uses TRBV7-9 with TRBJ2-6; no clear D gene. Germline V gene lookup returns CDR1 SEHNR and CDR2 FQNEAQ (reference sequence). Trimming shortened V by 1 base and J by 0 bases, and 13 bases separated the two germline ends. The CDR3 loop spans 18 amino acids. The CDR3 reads CASSLGAASRSGANVLTF. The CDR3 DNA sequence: TGTGCCAGCAGCTTAGGGGCGGCCAGCCGCTCTGGGGCCAACGTCCTGACTTTC.

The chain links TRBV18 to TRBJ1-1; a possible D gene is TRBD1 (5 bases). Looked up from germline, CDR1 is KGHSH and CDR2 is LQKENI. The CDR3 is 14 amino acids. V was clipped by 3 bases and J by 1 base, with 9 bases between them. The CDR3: CASSPVGGNTEAFF. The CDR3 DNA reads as TGTGCCAGCTCACCCGTCGGGGGGAACACTGAAGCTTTCTTT.

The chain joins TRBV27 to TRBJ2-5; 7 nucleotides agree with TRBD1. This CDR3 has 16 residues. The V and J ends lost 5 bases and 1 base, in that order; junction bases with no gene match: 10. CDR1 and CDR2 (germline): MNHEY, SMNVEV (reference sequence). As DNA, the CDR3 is TGTGCCAGCAGTACAGGACAGGCCCGATTCCAAGAGACCCAGTACTTC. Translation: CASSTGQARFQETQYF.

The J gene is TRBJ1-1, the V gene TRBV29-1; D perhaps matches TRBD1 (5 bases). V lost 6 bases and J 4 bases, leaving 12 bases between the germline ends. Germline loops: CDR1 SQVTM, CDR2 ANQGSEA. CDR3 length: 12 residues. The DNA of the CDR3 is TGCAGCGTCGGGAGGGGCGGCACTGAAGCTTTCTTT. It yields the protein CSVGRGGTEAFF.

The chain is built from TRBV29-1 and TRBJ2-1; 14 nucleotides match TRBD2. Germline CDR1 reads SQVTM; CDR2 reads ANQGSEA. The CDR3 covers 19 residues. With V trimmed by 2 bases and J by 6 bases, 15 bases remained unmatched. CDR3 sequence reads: CSVEHHDGLAGGRLNEQFF. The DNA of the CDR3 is TGCAGCGTTGAACACCACGACGGACTAGCGGGAGGTCGTCTCAATGAGCAGTTCTTC.